This T cell receptor beta chain was identified during a study of CD8 T cells in ankylosing spondylitis. For this clonotype: What it binds is unknown.

TCRdb re-called the 5' RACE reads through MiXCR, storing one row per CDR3 protein. The data show 150,000 to 200,000 distinct CDR3 sequences, with 9.5% to 13% seen just once and about 27% held by the top ten. The study, taken as a whole, reports: As for the disease-linked clones, they showed a CD8+ phenotype and occurred at relatively low frequencies in peripheral blood.

The CDR3 contains 13 residues. The V gene lost 8 bases and the J gene lost 1 base, with 9 bases spanning the gap. Germline CDR1 is MNHEY and CDR2 is SVGEGT. The TCR comes from a male donor with ankylosing spondylitis or in good health (not recorded which). Sequenced material: blood, either unsorted or a sorted T cell fraction (not recorded which). V usage is TRBV6-2 or TRBV6-3 and J usage is TRBJ2-4; D is unresolved. CDR3 residues: CASLESAKNIQYF. CDR3 coding DNA: TGTGCCAGCCTCGAGAGCGCCAAAAACATTCAGTACTTC.